These 11 T cell receptor beta chains originate from one sample sequenced in a study of shared clonotypes between healthy human individuals. Repertoires were generated with immunoSEQ multiplex PCR, while TCRdb's copy carries only in-frame clones and drops some. The table includes fewer than 1 million clones, 90% to 98% detected once. Naive CD8 cells lacked CD45RO, underwent positive selection for CCR7 and left out terminally differentiated effector memory CD45RA+ cells. The material sequenced was naive CD8+ T cells sorted from blood. The receptors were sampled from a man aged 25 to 40 in good health.

Written as DNA, the CDR3 is TGTGCCAGCGAAGGGGGGAGGGAGAACACTGAAGCTTTCTTT. Residues: CASEGGRENTEAFF. This chain connects TRBV28 to TRBJ1-1; D possibly corresponds to TRBD1 (6 bases). Trimming pared 8 bases from V and 1 base from J, leaving 14 bases between. Germline lookup yields CDR1 MDHEN and CDR2 SYDVKM. The length of the CDR3 is 14 residues.

This sequence joins TRBV9 and TRBJ2-5; 11 nucleotides align to TRBD2. The CDR3 runs to 16 residues. V shed 2 bases, J shed 5 bases, and the junction held 8 bases outside the gene matches. CDR1 and CDR2 (germline): SGDLS, YYNGEE. CDR3 region: CASSVETSGRSETQYF. The CDR3 region has the DNA TGTGCCAGCAGCGTTGAAACTAGCGGGAGAAGTGAGACCCAGTACTTC.

The V gene is TRBV7-6, the J gene TRBJ2-7, with unresolved D. This CDR3 contains 14 residues. The ends were cut back, 5 bases at V and 0 bases at J, with 11 bases in the middle. The germline V gene encodes CDR1 SGHVS and CDR2 FNYEAQ. This chain's CDR3 is CASSPGVLSYEQYF. For the CDR3, the DNA is TGTGCCAGCAGCCCAGGAGTTCTCTCCTACGAGCAGTACTTC. The entire variable domain, with the rest obtained from reference TRBV7-6 and TRBJ2-7, is as follows: GAGVSQSPRYKVTKRGQDVALRCDPISGHVSLYWYRQALGQGPEFLTYFNYEAQQDKSGLPNDRFSAERPEGSISTLTIQRTEQRDSAMYRCASSPGVLSYEQYFGPGTRLTVT.

This clone has just one count. J is TRBJ2-7 and V is TRBV19, with D maybe TRBD2 (6 bases). Per the germline V gene, CDR1 is LNHDA and CDR2 is SQIVND (reference sequence). Trimming left V 1 base short and J 5 bases short, with 12 bases between. CDR3 length: 14 residues. The CDR3 sequence is CASSIVGGLDEQYF. As DNA, the CDR3 is TGTGCCAGTAGTATAGTCGGAGGGCTCGACGAGCAGTACTTC.

As concerns this clone: Different DNA sequences within this sample yield the same CDR3. The CDR3 protein is CASSPSYEQYF. The CDR3 bases are TGTGCCAGCAGCCCCTCCTACGAGCAGTACTTC. This chain uses TRBV6-6 with TRBJ2-7; D is undetermined. Germline V gene data show CDR1 as MNHNY and CDR2 as SVGAGI (reference sequence). With 6 bases removed from V and 0 bases from J, the gap between germline ends came to 3 bases. This CDR3 has 11 residues.

The chain employs TRBV27 and TRBJ2-3, with 9 bases that match TRBD2. The CDR3 has 18 amino acids. CDR1 MNHEY and CDR2 SMNVEV come from the germline V gene (reference sequence). Trimming cost V 3 bases and J 0 bases; bases outside gene matches: 10. The CDR3 sequence is CASSFFSLAGESTDTQYF. The CDR3 nucleotides are TGTGCCAGCAGTTTCTTTTCGTTAGCGGGGGAAAGCACAGATACGCAGTATTTT.

The J gene is TRBJ2-7, the V gene TRBV7-8, with 7 positions matching TRBD1. Trimming cost V 5 bases and J 6 bases; bases outside gene matches: 13. Germline CDR1 SGHVS, CDR2 FQNEAQ. The CDR3 spans 15 residues. For the CDR3, the DNA is TGTGCCAGCAGCACAGACAGGGCCCCCGGGACCGAGCAGTACTTC. Its translation is CASSTDRAPGTEQYF.

This clone is a singleton in its sample. V is TRBV27 and J is TRBJ2-1; D is possibly TRBD2 (6 bases). The V gene lost 2 bases and the J gene lost 12 bases, with 14 bases spanning the gap. Germline CDR1 MNHEY, CDR2 SMNVEV (reference sequence). This CDR3 spans 13 amino acids. DNA for the CDR3: TGTGCCAGCAGTTTAGCGAACCGGGACTGGCAGTTCTTC. Translation gives CASSLANRDWQFF.

This clone was counted a single time. The V call is TRBV7-6, the J call TRBJ2-3; tentatively, D is TRBD2 (6 bases). Germline CDR1 and CDR2: SGHVS and FNYEAQ. This CDR3 region has 14 residues. V was shortened by 4 bases and J by 3 bases, with 11 bases between the two germline ends. CDR3 region: CASSSYGGTDTQYF. CDR3 bases: TGTGCCAGCAGCTCTTATGGGGGGACAGATACGCAGTATTTT.

This chain uses TRBV7-2 with TRBJ2-1; D is ambiguous. V was trimmed by 3 bases and J by 4 bases, leaving 1 base between them. CDR3 length equals 11 residues. Germline V gives CDR1 SGHTA, CDR2 FQGNSA. This CDR3 is CASSFYNEQFF. CDR3 nucleotides: TGTGCCAGCAGCTTTTACAATGAGCAGTTCTTC.

The genes are TRBV6-5 and TRBJ2-1; D unresolved. V was clipped by 2 bases and J by 1 base, with 12 bases between them. The CDR3 extends over 16 amino acids. Looked up from germline, CDR1 is MNHEY and CDR2 is SVGAGI. DNA for the CDR3: TGTGCCAGCAGTTACATCAGCACTCCTTCCTACAATGAGCAGTTCTTC. Translating gives CASSYISTPSYNEQFF.